The 2 T cell receptor beta chains reported below all come from one sample, sequenced in a study of T cells after posttransplantation cyclophosphamide. Busulfan-fludarabine conditioning, marrow transplant, and cyclophosphamide on days +3 and +4 were administered. Sequenced by immunoSEQ multiplex PCR; TCRdb stores in-frame clones only, minus some. This sample comprises about 6,700 clones, none seen once only. Sequenced here: PBMCs, sampled after an allogeneic stem cell transplant with post-transplant cyclophosphamide. Every receptor here comes from a young adult male patient who received an allogeneic stem cell transplant from an unrelated donor, was CMV-positive, and had acute and chronic GVHD. Some T cells may be supplied by the graft donor.

This clone was found a few times. The chain couples TRBV29-1 to TRBJ2-5; D perhaps matches TRBD1 (5 bases). In germline, CDR1 is SQVTM, CDR2 ANQGSEA. The CDR3 has 12 amino acids. Trimming pared 2 bases from V and 5 bases from J, leaving 9 bases between. CDR3 sequence: CSVEQGGETQYF. The CDR3 DNA sequence: TGCAGCGTTGAACAGGGTGGGGAGACCCAGTACTTC.

Of note for this clone: A read error may produce the germline difference seen at one junction end. Other DNA sequences in the same sample also yield this CDR3. The V and J genes are TRBV30 and TRBJ2-3; D is perhaps TRBD2 (7 bases). Germline loops: CDR1 GTSNPN, CDR2 SVGIG (reference sequence). The CDR3 consists of 14 residues. The CDR3 nucleotides read TGTGCGTGGAAGGGGGGGGCCGGGGGAGATACGCAGTATTTT. It translates to CAWKGGAGGDTQYF.